Included here is one T cell receptor (beta chain) sequence, with context. Its cognate antigen is unknown. Primers used in a second PCR of about 7 to 12 cycles were a sample-barcoded 5' primer and a J-beta primer mix. TCRdb re-derived calls from the 5' RACE reads in MiXCR, one entry per CDR3 protein. Here the sample spans over 1,200,000 distinct CDR3 sequences, roughly 64% being singletons. This record comes from a study of blood T cells in healthy people across ages. Study-wide points: Age brought a roughly linear fall in TCR beta diversity measured per million T cells. Unsorted PBMCs prevented conclusive naive versus antigen-experienced comparison. Naive T cell percentage strongly correlated with TCR beta diversity.

The germline gives CDR1 MRHNA, CDR2 SNTAGT. The CDR3 runs to 16 residues. The receptor was isolated from a man aged 18 to 29 in good health. The sample was blood. The genes are TRBV6-4 and TRBJ2-5; 7 bases are a match to TRBD2. The J call may not be correct, given that the DNA end is closer to TRBJ2-7. The CDR3 here is CASSDSEGREWDEQYF. In nucleotides, the CDR3 is TGTGCCAGCAGTGACTCAGAGGGGCGGGAGTGGGACGAGCAGTACTTC.